Only a few counts were recorded for the clone carrying this T cell receptor beta chain. This sample stems from a study of T-cell reconstitution after alpha-beta-depleted transplantation in children. CDR3 length: 14 residues. The germline V gene has CDR1 DFQATT and CDR2 SNEGSKA (reference sequence). With 6 bases removed from V and 3 bases from J, the gap between germline ends came to 15 bases. Construction of the TCRbeta library involved unique molecular identifiers. TCRdb reprocessed the PCR reads with MiXCR, giving one entry per CDR3 protein. The profile shows 420,000 or so distinct CDR3 sequences, roughly a tenth of them singletons.

The chain uses TRBV20-1 and TRBJ1-5; D uncertain. This sequence was found in a human donor who donated a stem cell graft to a child with acute myeloid leukemia. The specimen comprised PBMCs from the stem cell graft donor, sampled from the stem cell graft. In nucleotides, the CDR3 is TGCAGTGCCACGGACGGAGGACCCAATCAGCCCCAGCATTTT. Protein: CSATDGGPNQPQHF.